At least ten counts were recorded for the clone carrying this T cell receptor beta chain. The CDR3 sequence is 15 residues long. V was trimmed by 2 bases and J by 0 bases, leaving 8 bases between them. This record comes from a study of Graves' ophthalmopathy and Graves' hyperthyroidism. Diagnosis was based on clinical symptoms, serum thyroxine, TRAb, thyroid ultrasound and orbital computed tomography. Investigators amplified TCR beta CDR3 regions from RNA transcripts. RT-PCR with HTBI primers came first, then second-round multiplex PCR. TCRdb recomputed calls from the multiplex PCR reads with MiXCR, one row per CDR3 protein. The sample holds 200,000 to 250,000 distinct CDR3 sequences, approximately 21% seen once.

This TCR was recovered from a woman between 45 and 65 years old with Graves' ophthalmopathy. The sample taken for sequencing was peripheral blood. The chain uses TRBV12-3 or TRBV12-4 and TRBJ1-3; D unresolved. CDR3 residues: CASSLLTSSGNTIYF. The CDR3, as DNA: TGTGCCAGCAGTTTATTGACGAGCTCTGGAAACACCATATATTTT.